This entry concerns a single T cell receptor beta chain. These data are taken from a study of human T cells and chemical hapten exposure. Study details: The scalp of each patient received a weekly diphenylcyclopropenone dose for the full approximately 24-week study.

TCRdb fed the RACE reads into MiXCR, producing one record per CDR3 protein. The sample lists about 51,000 distinct CDR3 sequences; approximately 9.8% were seen once. Germline CDR1 reads MNHNS; CDR2 reads SASEGT. J lost 5 bases, V lost 4 bases, and 7 bases had no gene match. The CDR3 runs to 16 residues. Time point in this sample: pre-sensitization, week 0. Treatment defined: therapeutic diphenylcyclopropenone sensitization with weekly scalp DPC. The sample here was whole blood, taken in connection with sensitization to the hapten diphenylcyclopropenone (DPC). This clonotype originated in a woman aged 40 to 50 with alopecia areata. Some clones in this sample may be carry-over from other donors' samples. The gene calls are TRBV6-1 and TRBJ2-3, with 12 bases that match TRBD2. CDR3 sequence: CASSATLAGGLDTQYF. The CDR3 region has the DNA TGTGCCAGCAGTGCAACCCTAGCGGGGGGGCTAGATACGCAGTATTTT.